This T cell receptor (beta chain) was observed in a study of blood T cell repertoires in COVID-19. Profiling relied on immunoSEQ multiplex PCR, and the TCRdb table lists in-frame clones only, not all of them. This table has about 64,000 clones, roughly 88% appearing once. The CDR3 runs to 15 residues. Trimming took off 7 bases at V and 1 base at J, with 18 bases between the two ends. From germline, CDR1 is SGHRS and CDR2 YFSETQ. This TCR came from an older woman with acute or convalescent COVID-19. Sequences were obtained from peripheral blood. The genes are TRBV5-1 and TRBJ2-7; D perhaps matches TRBD1 (7 bases). This chain's CDR3 is CASHPGGQASYEQYF. In DNA form, the CDR3 reads TGCGCCAGCCACCCAGGGGGGCAAGCATCCTACGAGCAGTACTTC.